This TCR beta chain was recovered during a study of metastatic and nonmetastatic thyroid tumors. Methods used by the authors: In papillary thyroid cancer, a distant-metastasis classifier was built using CDR3 differences across clinicopathological groups. Using MiXCR, TCRdb reanalyzed the PCR reads. The V and J calls, along with clone size, are taken from TCRdb and not from the paper's own processing. The table shows about 21,000 clones, with approximately 28% occurring only once. The CDR3 is made up of 16 amino acids. Per the germline V gene, CDR1 is DFQATT and CDR2 is SNEGSKA (reference sequence). J was trimmed by 4 bases and V by 0 bases; bases with no gene match: 9. Relative to its sample, this clone is medium-sized. Every patient was untreated before thyroid surgery.

The receptor was isolated from a male donor with papillary thyroid cancer or a benign thyroid nodule (not recorded which). Some clones in this sample may be carry-over from other donors' samples. The sequenced material came from tumor tissue. The chain recombines TRBV20-1 with TRBJ2-7, with 10 positions matching TRBD2. The CDR3 region is CSARDAGLAGEYEQYF. The CDR3, as DNA: TGCAGTGCTAGAGATGCTGGGCTAGCGGGAGAATACGAGCAGTACTTC.